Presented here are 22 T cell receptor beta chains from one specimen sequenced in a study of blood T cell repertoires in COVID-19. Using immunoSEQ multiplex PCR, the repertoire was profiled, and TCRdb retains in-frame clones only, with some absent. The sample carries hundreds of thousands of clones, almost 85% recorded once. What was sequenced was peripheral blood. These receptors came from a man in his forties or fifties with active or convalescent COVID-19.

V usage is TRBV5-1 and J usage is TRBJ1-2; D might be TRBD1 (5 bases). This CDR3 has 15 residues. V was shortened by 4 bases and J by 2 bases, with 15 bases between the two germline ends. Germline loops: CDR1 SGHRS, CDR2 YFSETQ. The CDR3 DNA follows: TGCGCCAGCAGCGAAACCGGGACTGACAACTATGGCTACACCTTC. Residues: CASSETGTDNYGYTF.

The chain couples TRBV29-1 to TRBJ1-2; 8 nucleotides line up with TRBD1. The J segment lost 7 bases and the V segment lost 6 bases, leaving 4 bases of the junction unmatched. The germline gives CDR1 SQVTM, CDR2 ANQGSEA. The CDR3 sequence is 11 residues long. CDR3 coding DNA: TGCAGCGTAGGACAGGGCGTTGGCTACACCTTC. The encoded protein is CSVGQGVGYTF.

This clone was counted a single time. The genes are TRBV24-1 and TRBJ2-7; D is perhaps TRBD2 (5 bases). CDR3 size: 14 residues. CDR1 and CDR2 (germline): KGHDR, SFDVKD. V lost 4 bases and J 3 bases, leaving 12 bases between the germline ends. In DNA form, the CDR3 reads TGTGCCACCAGTGACCGCGGGTCAGGCTACGAGCAGTACTTC. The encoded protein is CATSDRGSGYEQYF.

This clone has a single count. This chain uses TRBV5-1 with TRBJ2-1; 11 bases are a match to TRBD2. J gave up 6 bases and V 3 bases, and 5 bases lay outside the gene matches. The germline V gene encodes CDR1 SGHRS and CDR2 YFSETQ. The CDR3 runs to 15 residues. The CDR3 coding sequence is TGCGCCAGCAGCTCAACTAGCGGGAGACCCAATGAGCAGTTCTTC. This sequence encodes CASSSTSGRPNEQFF.

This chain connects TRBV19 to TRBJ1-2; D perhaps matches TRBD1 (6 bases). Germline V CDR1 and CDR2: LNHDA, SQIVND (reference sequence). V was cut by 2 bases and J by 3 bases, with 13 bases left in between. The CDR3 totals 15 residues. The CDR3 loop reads CASSITKGEYYGYTF. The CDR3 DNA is TGTGCCAGTAGTATAACCAAGGGGGAATACTATGGCTACACCTTC. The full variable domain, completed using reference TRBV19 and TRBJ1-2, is DGGITQSPKYLFRKEGQNVTLSCEQNLNHDAMYWYRQDPGQGLRLIYYSQIVNDFQKGDIAEGYSVSREKKESFPLTVTSAQKNPTAFYLCASSITKGEYYGYTFGSGTRLTVV.

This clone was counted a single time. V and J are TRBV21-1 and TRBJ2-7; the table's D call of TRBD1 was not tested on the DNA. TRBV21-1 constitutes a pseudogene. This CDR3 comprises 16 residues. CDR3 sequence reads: CASSKQWDRGCYEQYF. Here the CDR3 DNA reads TGTGCCAGCAGCAAGCAGTGGGACAGGGGATGCTACGAGCAGTACTTC.

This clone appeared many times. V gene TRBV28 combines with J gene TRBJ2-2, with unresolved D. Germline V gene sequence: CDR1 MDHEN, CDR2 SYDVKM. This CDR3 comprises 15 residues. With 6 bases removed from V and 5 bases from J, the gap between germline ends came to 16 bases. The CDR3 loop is CASSPVRVKTGELFF. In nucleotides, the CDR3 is TGTGCCAGCAGCCCTGTCCGGGTCAAAACCGGGGAGCTGTTTTTT.

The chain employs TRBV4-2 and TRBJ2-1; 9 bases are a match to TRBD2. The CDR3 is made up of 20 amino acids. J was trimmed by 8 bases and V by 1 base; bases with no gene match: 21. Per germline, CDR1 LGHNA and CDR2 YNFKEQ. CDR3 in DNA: TGTGCCAGCAGCCAAGTACGCGGTTGGCGGGAGGGACAAAATTTGGATGAGCAGTTCTTC. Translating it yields CASSQVRGWREGQNLDEQFF.

The CDR3 here is CASSPQEGGTAEAFF. The CDR3, as DNA: TGTGCCAGCTCACCCCAGGAGGGTGGAACCGCTGAAGCTTTCTTT. The chain is built from TRBV18 and TRBJ1-1; D is ambiguous. V dropped 3 bases and J dropped 6 bases, with 17 bases sitting between them. This CDR3 region has 15 residues. Per germline, CDR1 KGHSH and CDR2 LQKENI.

CDR3 coding DNA: TGCGCCAGCAGCCAAGATCTTCTAGCGGGGGTAGCAGATACGCAGTATTTT. The encoded protein is CASSQDLLAGVADTQYF. V and J are TRBV4-1 and TRBJ2-3; TRBD2 aligns across 10 bases. CDR1 is MGHRA and CDR2 is YSYEKL in the germline V gene. Trimming removed 0 bases from V and 4 bases from J; junction bases left unmatched: 7. CDR3 length: 17 residues.

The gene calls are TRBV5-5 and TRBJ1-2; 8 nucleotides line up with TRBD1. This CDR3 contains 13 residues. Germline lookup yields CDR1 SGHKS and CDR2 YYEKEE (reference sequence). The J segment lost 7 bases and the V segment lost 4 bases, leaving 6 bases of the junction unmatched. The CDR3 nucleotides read TGTGCCAGCAGCGATCGACAGGGGTCTGGCTACACCTTC. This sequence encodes CASSDRQGSGYTF. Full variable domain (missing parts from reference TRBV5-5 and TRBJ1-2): DAGVTQSPTHLIKTRGQQVTLRCSPISGHKSVSWYQQVLGQGPQFIFQYYEKEERGRGNFPDRFSARQFPNYSSELNVNALLLGDSALYLCASSDRQGSGYTFGSGTRLTVV.

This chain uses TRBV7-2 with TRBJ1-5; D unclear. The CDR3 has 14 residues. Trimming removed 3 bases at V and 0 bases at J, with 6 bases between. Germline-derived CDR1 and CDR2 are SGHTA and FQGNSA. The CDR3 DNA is TGTGCCAGCAGCTTTTCCAATAGCAATCAGCCCCAGCATTTT. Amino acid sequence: CASSFSNSNQPQHF.

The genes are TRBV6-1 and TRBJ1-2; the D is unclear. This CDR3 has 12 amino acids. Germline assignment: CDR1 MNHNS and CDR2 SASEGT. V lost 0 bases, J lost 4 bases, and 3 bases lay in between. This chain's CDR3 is CASSEAAYGYTF. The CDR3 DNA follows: TGTGCCAGCAGTGAAGCGGCCTATGGCTACACCTTC.

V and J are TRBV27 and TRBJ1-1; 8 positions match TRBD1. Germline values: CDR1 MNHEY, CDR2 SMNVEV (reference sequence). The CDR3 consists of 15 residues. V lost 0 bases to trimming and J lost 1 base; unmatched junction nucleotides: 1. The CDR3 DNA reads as TGTGCCAGCAGTTTATCGCAGGGGGCGAACACTGAAGCTTTCTTT. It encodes CASSLSQGANTEAFF.

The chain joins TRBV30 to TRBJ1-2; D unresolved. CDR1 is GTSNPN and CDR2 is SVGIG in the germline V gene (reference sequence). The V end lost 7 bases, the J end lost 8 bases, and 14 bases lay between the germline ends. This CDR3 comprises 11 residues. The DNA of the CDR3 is TGTGCCTCCTATGCCCCGGGGGGCTACACCTTC. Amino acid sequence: CASYAPGGYTF.

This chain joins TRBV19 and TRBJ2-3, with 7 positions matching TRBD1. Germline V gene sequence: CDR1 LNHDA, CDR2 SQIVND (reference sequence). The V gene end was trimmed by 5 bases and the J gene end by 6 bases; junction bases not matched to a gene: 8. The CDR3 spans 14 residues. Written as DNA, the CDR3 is TGTGCCAGTAGTTTCGGACAGGCGCGTGATACGCAGTATTTT. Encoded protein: CASSFGQARDTQYF.

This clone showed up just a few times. CDR3 residues: CASSPHTTGGSPLHF. Here the CDR3 DNA reads TGTGCCAGCAGTCCACATACGACAGGCGGGTCACCCCTCCACTTT. The chain links TRBV28 to TRBJ1-6; a possible D gene is TRBD1 (6 bases). In germline, CDR1 is MDHEN, CDR2 SYDVKM. CDR3 length: 15 residues. Deletions cut 5 bases from V and 10 bases from J, with 18 bases between.

As DNA, the CDR3 is TGTGCCAGCAGCTTTATCCCCGCGGGAGTGACAGATACGCAGTATTTT. Amino acid sequence: CASSFIPAGVTDTQYF. The V gene is TRBV7-8, the J gene TRBJ2-3; 7 bases line up with TRBD2. V trimming: 3 bases; J trimming: 3 bases; junction bases outside the gene matches: 9. This CDR3 spans 16 amino acids. Germline V gives CDR1 SGHVS, CDR2 FQNEAQ.

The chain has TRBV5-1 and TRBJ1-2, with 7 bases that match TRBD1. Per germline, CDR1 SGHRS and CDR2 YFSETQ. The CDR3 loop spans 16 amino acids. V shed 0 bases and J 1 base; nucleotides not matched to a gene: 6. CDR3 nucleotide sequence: TGCGCCAGCAGCTTGGTTTACACAGGGGTTAACTATGGCTACACCTTC. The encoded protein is CASSLVYTGVNYGYTF.

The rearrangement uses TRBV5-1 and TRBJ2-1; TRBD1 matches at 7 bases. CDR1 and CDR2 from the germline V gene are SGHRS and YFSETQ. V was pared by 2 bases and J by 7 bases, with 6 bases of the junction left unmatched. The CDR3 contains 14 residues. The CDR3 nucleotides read TGCGCCAGCAGCTTAGAGACAGGGACAAATGAGCAGTTCTTC. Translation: CASSLETGTNEQFF.

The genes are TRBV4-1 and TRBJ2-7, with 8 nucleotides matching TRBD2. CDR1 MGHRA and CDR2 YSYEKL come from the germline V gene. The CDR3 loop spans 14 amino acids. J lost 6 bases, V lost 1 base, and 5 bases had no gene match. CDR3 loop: CASSQAGGRSEQYF. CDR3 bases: TGCGCCAGCAGCCAAGCGGGAGGGCGATCCGAGCAGTACTTC.

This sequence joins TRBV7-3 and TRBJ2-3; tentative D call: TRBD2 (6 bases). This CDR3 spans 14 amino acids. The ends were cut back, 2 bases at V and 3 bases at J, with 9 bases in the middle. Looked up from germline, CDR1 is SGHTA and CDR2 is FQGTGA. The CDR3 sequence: CASSLGGATDTQYF. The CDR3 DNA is TGTGCCAGCAGCTTAGGCGGGGCTACAGATACGCAGTATTTT.